This section outlines one T cell receptor (beta chain) sequence together with its context. The antigen is undetermined. Indicated time point: blood 4 weeks post-SBRT, at nephrectomy. Treatment here: 15 Gy SBRT to primary tumor, nephrectomy 4 weeks later. Clear cell pathology was present in this patient's renal cell carcinoma. TCRdb keeps only in-frame clones here, not all; method: immunoSEQ multiplex PCR. The sample lists some 81,000 clones; 80% to 90% were seen once. This specimen belongs to a study of radiation and T cells in renal cell carcinoma. Points from the study as a whole: Top tumor clonotypes rose in blood 2 weeks post-radiation, then contracted.

J was trimmed by 1 base and V by 4 bases; bases with no gene match: 5. Germline-derived CDR1 and CDR2 are SNHLY and FYNNEI. The length of the CDR3 is 16 residues. This chain connects TRBV2 to TRBJ2-5; 11 bases map to TRBD2. The source material was blood, sampled from a patient whose treatment included radiotherapy and nephrectomy. The sequence was collected from a woman in her 70s with renal cell carcinoma. The CDR3 DNA sequence: TGTGCCAGCAGTGTTTTAGCGGGGGGGCTCCAAGAGACCCAGTACTTC. Translating gives CASSVLAGGLQETQYF.